The 10 T cell receptor beta chains below come from one sample, sequenced in a study of blood T cells in healthy people across ages. Primers used in a second PCR of roughly 6 to 12 cycles were a sample-barcoded 5' primer and a J-beta primer mix. TCRdb reprocessed the 5' RACE reads via MiXCR and lists one record per CDR3 protein. Here the sample spans approximately 770,000 distinct CDR3 sequences, more than 45% being singletons. Input material: blood. These receptors were obtained from a man aged 30-40 years in good health.

V gene TRBV20-1 combines with J gene TRBJ2-3, with TRBD2 matching over 12 bases. The CDR3 is made up of 14 amino acids. Trimming at V came to 0 bases and at J to 6 bases, leaving 1 base not matched to a gene. Germline V CDR1 and CDR2: DFQATT, SNEGSKA (reference sequence). CDR3 bases: TGCAGTGCTAGAGAGACTAGCGGGAGTGATACGCAGTATTTT. Its protein product is CSARETSGSDTQYF.

This chain joins TRBV27 and TRBJ2-5; D is ambiguous. The DNA end is a closer match to TRBJ2-7, so the J assignment may be wrong. The CDR3 runs to 13 residues. Germline V gene sequence: CDR1 MNHEY, CDR2 SMNVEV (reference sequence). CDR3 DNA: TGTGCCAGCAGTTACGGCCTGGATTACGAGCAGTACTTC. This encodes CASSYGLDYEQYF.

This chain connects TRBV7-2 to TRBJ2-2; a possible D gene is TRBD1 (6 bases). Germline V gives CDR1 SGHTA, CDR2 FQGNSA. Trimming took off 4 bases at V and 7 bases at J, with 16 bases between the two ends. The CDR3 covers 15 residues. The CDR3, as DNA: TGTGCCAGCAGCTCGGGACAAGTTATCCTCGGGGAGCTGTTTTTT. Residues: CASSSGQVILGELFF.

This clonotype was counted a few times. The J gene is TRBJ1-2, the V gene TRBV7-2, with a possible D match to TRBD1 (5 bases). Trimming left V 5 bases short and J 8 bases short, with 18 bases between. Germline V gives CDR1 SGHTA, CDR2 FQGNSA. The CDR3 consists of 14 residues. In DNA form, the CDR3 reads TGTGCCAGCAGCCAAGGGACGTTCATCGGAGGCTACACCTTC. Protein product: CASSQGTFIGGYTF.

Only a few counts were recorded for this clonotype. The genes are TRBV6-5 and TRBJ1-2; 12 positions match TRBD1. The CDR3 runs to 15 residues. The germline CDR1 and CDR2 sequences are MNHEY and SVGAGI. The trim removed 2 bases at V and 7 bases at J, leaving 5 bases unmatched. CDR3 sequence reads: CASSYRGQGASGYTF. For the CDR3, the DNA is TGTGCCAGCAGTTACCGGGGACAGGGGGCAAGTGGCTACACCTTC.

The chain has TRBV20-1 and TRBJ2-3, with D possibly matching TRBD2 (6 bases). Germline V lookup: CDR1 DFQATT, CDR2 SNEGSKA (reference sequence). This CDR3 region has 12 residues. The germline V and J ends were trimmed by 5 bases and 3 bases, with 9 bases remaining between them. The CDR3 spells CSAGTGTDTQYF. The CDR3 DNA is TGCAGTGCTGGGACTGGAACAGATACGCAGTATTTT.

The chain recombines TRBV11-2 with TRBJ2-4; D is uncertain. The J call could be wrong; TRBJ2-7 is a better fit for the DNA end. This CDR3 comprises 12 residues. Per the germline V gene, CDR1 is SGHAT and CDR2 is FQNNGV. The CDR3 nucleotides read TGTGCCAGCAGCCCCCCAGACTACGAGCAGTACTTC. It is translated as CASSPPDYEQYF.

This clonotype has a single count. The chain uses TRBV10-3 and TRBJ1-5, with 8 bases matching TRBD1. The germline gives CDR1 ENHRY, CDR2 SYGVKD. V shed 8 bases, J shed 5 bases, and the junction held 2 bases outside the gene matches. The CDR3 contains 12 residues. CDR3: CAIGTGDQPQHF. The DNA of the CDR3 is TGTGCCATCGGGACAGGAGATCAGCCCCAGCATTTT.

This rearrangement joins TRBV2 to TRBJ2-5; perhaps TRBD2 as D (5 bases). The CDR3 covers 14 residues. Trimming stripped 4 bases from V and 0 bases from J, with 9 bases between. In germline, CDR1 is SNHLY, CDR2 FYNNEI. The CDR3 bases are TGTGCCAGCAGTGGGGCGGGCTACCAAGAGACCCAGTACTTC. Encoded protein: CASSGAGYQETQYF.

The chain combines TRBV2 with TRBJ1-1, with 9 positions matching TRBD1. The CDR3 is made up of 15 amino acids. Germline CDR1 is SNHLY and CDR2 is FYNNEI. V trimming: 8 bases; J trimming: 1 base; junction bases outside the gene matches: 8. The CDR3 coding sequence is TGTGCCAGCGCCATCCGGGGACAGGGGAACACTGAAGCTTTCTTT. Amino acids: CASAIRGQGNTEAFF.